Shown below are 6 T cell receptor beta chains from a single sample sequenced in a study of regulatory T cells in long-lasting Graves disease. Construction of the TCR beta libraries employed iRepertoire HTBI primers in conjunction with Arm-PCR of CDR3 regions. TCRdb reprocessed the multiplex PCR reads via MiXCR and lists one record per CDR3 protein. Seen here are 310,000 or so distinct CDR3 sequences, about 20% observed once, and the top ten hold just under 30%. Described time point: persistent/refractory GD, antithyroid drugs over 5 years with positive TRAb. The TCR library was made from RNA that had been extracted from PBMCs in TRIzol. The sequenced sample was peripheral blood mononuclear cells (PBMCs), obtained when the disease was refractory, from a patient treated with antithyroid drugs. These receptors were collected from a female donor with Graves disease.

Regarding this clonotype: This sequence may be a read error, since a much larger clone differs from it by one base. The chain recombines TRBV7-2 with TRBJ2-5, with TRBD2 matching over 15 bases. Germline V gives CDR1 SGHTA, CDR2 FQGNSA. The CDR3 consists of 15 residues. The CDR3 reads CASTRGLAGGETQCF. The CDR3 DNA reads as TGTGCCAGCACAAGGGGACTAGCGGGGGGTGAGACCCAGTGCTTC.

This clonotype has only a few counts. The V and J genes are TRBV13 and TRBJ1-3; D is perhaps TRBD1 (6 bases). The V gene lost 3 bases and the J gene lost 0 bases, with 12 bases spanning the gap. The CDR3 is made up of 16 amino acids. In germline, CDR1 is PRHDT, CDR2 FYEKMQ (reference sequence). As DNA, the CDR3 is TGTGCCAGCAGCTTCCTGACAGGACTCTCTGGAAACACCATATATTTT. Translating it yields CASSFLTGLSGNTIYF.

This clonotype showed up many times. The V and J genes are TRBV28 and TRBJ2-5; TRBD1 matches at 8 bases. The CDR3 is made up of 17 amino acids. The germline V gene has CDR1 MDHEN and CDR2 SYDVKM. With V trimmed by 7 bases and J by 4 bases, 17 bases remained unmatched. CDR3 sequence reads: CASTRDRITMYAETQYF. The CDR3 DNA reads TGTGCCAGCACCAGGGACAGGATAACTATGTACGCAGAGACCCAGTACTTC.

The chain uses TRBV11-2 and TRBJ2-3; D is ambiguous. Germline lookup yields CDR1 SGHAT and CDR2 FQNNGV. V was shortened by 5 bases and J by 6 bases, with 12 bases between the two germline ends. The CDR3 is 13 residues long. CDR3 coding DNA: TGTGCCAGCAGCACCCAGTCCAGGGATACGCAGTATTTT. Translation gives CASSTQSRDTQYF. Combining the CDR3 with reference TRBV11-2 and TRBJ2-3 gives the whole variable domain EAGVAQSPRYKIIEKRQSVAFWCNPISGHATLYWYQQILGQGPKLLIQFQNNGVVDDSQLPKDRFSAERLKGVDSTLKIQPAKLEDSAVYLCASSTQSRDTQYFGPGTRLTVL.

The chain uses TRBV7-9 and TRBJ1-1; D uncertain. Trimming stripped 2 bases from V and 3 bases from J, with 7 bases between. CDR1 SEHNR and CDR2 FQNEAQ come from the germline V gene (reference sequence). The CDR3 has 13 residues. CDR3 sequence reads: CASSLRYYTEAFF. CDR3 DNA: TGTGCCAGCAGCTTAAGGTATTACACTGAAGCTTTCTTT.

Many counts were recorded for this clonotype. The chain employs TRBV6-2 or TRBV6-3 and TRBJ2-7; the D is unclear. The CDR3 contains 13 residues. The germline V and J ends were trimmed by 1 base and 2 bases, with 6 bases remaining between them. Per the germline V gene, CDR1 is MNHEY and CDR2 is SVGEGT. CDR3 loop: CASSYFDTYEQYF. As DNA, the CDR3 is TGTGCCAGCAGTTACTTTGACACCTACGAGCAGTACTTC.